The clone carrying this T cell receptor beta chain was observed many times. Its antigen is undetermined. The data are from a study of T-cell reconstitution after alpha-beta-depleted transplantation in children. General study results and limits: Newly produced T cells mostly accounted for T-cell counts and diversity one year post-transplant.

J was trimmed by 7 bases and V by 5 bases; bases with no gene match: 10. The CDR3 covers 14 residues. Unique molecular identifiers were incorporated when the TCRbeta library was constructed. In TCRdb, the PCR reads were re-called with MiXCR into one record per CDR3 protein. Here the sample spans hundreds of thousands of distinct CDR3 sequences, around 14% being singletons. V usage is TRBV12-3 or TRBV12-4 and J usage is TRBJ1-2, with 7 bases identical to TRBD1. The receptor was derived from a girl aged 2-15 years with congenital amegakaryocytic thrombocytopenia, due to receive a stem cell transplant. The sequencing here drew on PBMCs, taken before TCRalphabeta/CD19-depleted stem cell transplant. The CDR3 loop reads CASSPSDRAIGYTF. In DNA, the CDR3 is TGTGCCAGCAGTCCTTCCGACAGGGCCATTGGCTACACCTTC.